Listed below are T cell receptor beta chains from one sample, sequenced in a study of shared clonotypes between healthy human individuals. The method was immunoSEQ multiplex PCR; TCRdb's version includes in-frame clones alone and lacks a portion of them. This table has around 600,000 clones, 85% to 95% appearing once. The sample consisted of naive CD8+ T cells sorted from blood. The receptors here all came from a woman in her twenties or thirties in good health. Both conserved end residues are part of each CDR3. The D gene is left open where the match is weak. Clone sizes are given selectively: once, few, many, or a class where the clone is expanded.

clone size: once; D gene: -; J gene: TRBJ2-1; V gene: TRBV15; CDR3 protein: CATSRVPPEADSYNEQFF; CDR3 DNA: TGTGCCACCAGCAGAGTTCCCCCAGAGGCAGACTCCTACAATGAGCAGTTCTTC
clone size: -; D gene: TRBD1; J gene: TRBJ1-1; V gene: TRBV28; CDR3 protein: CASSWTGNTEAFF; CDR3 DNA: TGTGCCAGCAGTTGGACAGGTAACACTGAAGCTTTCTTT
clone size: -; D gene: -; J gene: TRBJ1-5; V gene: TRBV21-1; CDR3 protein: CASSKGLGTGYNQPQHF; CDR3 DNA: TGTGCCAGCAGCAAAGGGCTTGGAACAGGGTACAACCAGCCCCAGCATTTT
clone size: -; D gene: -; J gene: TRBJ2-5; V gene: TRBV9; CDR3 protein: CASSAQNQETQYF; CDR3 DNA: TGTGCCAGCAGCGCCCAGAACCAAGAGACCCAGTACTTC
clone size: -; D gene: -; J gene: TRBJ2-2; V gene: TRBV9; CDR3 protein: CASSMNTGELFF; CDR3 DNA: TGTGCCAGCAGCATGAACACCGGGGAGCTGTTTTTT
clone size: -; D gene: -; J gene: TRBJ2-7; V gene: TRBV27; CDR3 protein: CASGLRRYEQYF; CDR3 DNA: TGTGCCAGCGGTCTTAGACGATACGAGCAGTACTTC
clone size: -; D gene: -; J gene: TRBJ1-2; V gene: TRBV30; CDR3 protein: CAWSPTGTDGYTF; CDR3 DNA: TGTGCCTGGAGTCCGACCGGGACGGACGGCTACACCTTC
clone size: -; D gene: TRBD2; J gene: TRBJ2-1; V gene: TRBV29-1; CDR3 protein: CSVDSPSGREYNEQFF; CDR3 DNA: TGCAGCGTAGACTCCCCTAGCGGGAGGGAATACAATGAGCAGTTCTTC
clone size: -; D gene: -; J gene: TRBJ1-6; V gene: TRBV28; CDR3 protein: CASSSPPYRERDSPLHF; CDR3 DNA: TGTGCCAGCAGTTCCCCGCCTTACAGGGAGCGGGATTCACCCCTCCACTTT
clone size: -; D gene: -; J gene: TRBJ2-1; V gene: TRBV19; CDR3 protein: CASSIYDFYNEQFF; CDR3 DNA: TGTGCCAGTAGTATCTATGATTTCTACAATGAGCAGTTCTTC
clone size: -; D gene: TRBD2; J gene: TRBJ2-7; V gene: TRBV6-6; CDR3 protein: CASSYPGAGAYYEQYF; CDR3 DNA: TGTGCCAGCAGTTATCCCGGAGCGGGAGCCTACTACGAGCAGTACTTC
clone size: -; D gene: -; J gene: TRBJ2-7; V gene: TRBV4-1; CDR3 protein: CASSLGPGTYEQYF; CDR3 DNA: TGCGCCAGCAGCCTGGGACCGGGAACCTACGAGCAGTACTTC
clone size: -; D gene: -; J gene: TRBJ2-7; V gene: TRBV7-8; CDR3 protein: CASSFSWTDLYEQYF; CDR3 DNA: TGTGCCAGCAGCTTTAGCTGGACAGACCTCTACGAGCAGTACTTC
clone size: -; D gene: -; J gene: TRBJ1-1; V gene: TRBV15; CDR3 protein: CATSRDLGSTEAFF; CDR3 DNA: TGTGCCACCAGCAGAGATCTCGGTAGCACTGAAGCTTTCTTT
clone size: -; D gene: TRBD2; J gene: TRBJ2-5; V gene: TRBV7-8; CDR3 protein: CASSSMPAGEQETQYF; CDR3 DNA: TGTGCCAGCAGCTCTATGCCAGCGGGAGAGCAAGAGACCCAGTACTTC
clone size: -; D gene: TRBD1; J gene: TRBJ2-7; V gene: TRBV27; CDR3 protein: CASSPGTGIYEQYF; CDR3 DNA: TGTGCCAGCAGTCCAGGGACAGGGATTTACGAGCAGTACTTC
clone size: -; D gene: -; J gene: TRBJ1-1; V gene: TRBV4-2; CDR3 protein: CASSQGRGWTEAFF; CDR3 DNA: TGTGCCAGCAGCCAAGGTCGGGGGTGGACTGAAGCTTTCTTT
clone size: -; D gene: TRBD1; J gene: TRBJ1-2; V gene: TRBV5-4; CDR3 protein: CASSRRTGDLDYGYTF; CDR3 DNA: TGTGCCAGCAGCCGACGGACAGGGGACTTAGACTATGGCTACACCTTC
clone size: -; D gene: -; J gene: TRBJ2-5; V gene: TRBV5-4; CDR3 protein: CASSLAAGRETQYF; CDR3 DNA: TGTGCCAGCAGCTTGGCCGCAGGGCGAGAGACCCAGTACTTC
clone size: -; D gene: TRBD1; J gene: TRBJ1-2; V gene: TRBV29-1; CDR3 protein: CSVQGENYGYTF; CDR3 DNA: TGCAGCGTTCAGGGGGAGAACTATGGCTACACCTTC
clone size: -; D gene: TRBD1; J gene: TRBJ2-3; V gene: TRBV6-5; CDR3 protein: CASSYDRAVTDTQYF; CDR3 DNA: TGTGCCAGCAGTTATGACAGGGCGGTAACAGATACGCAGTATTTT
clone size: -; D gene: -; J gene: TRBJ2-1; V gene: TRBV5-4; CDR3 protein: CASSLLNEQFF; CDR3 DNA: TGTGCCAGCAGCCTACTCAATGAGCAGTTCTTC
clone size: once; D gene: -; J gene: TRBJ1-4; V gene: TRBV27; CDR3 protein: CASSLLPISGRLFF; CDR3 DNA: TGTGCCAGCAGTTTATTGCCCATTTCTGGGAGACTGTTTTTT
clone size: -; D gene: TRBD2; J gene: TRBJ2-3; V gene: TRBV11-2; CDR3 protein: CASSLGWASGTTDTQYF; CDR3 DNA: TGTGCCAGCAGCTTAGGTTGGGCTAGCGGGACCACAGATACGCAGTATTTT
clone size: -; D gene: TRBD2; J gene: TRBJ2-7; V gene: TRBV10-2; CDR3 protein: CASSESVSGRSDAEQYF; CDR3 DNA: TGCGCCAGCAGTGAGTCGGTTAGCGGGAGATCGGACGCCGAGCAGTACTTC
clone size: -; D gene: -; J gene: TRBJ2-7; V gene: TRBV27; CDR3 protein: CASSLYTNYEQYF; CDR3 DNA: TGTGCCAGCAGTTTGTACACCAACTACGAGCAGTACTTC
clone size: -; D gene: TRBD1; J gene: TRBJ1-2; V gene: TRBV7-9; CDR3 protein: CASSFGQGAVDGYTF; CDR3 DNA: TGTGCCAGCAGCTTCGGACAGGGGGCGGTAGATGGCTACACCTTC
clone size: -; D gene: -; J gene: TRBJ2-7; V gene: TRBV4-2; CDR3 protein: CASSQVTGDPYEQYF; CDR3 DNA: TGTGCCAGCAGCCAAGTTACAGGTGACCCCTACGAGCAGTACTTC
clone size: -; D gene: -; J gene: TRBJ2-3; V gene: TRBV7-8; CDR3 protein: CASSLEEESTDTQYF; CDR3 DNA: TGTGCCAGCAGCTTAGAGGAGGAAAGCACAGATACGCAGTATTTT